This T cell receptor (beta chain) was documented in a study of T cell responses to AZD1222 COVID-19 vaccine. Findings of the study overall: Reportedly, nearly half the spike-specific TCRs target unmutated variant regions. Spike-wide vaccine-associated CD4 TCRs dominated at 160-218 and 743-854. Baseline serology detected seropositivity in only 5 to 7 AZD1222 recipients. Only after the peak T cell response were repertoires sampled.

A remark on this clone: As yet, its antigen is unknown.

Only in-frame clones appear in the TCRdb table, and some are missing; sequencing was by immunoSEQ multiplex PCR. Of around 74,000 clones in the sample, 92% were seen once. The V gene end was trimmed by 5 bases and the J gene end by 5 bases; junction bases not matched to a gene: 11. CDR3 size: 16 residues. The germline CDR1 and CDR2 sequences are SGHDT and YYEEEE. This chain connects TRBV5-6 to TRBJ2-2; 8 bases are a match to TRBD2. The receptor was isolated from an adult in good health. The sample here was peripheral blood, taken on day 0 of MenACWY control vaccination. The DNA of the CDR3 is TGTGCCAGCAGGTTCGGGGGGGGTCGAGTAACCGGGGAGCTGTTTTTT. It encodes CASRFGGGRVTGELFF.